A single T cell receptor (beta chain) is shown here with its context. Its antigen is unknown. V was shortened by 5 bases and J by 1 base, with 11 bases between the two germline ends. The CDR3 spans 14 residues. These data come from a study of T cell repertoires in cytomegalovirus infection. The overall study: It was the public TCR beta signatures that indicated both CMV infection and matching HLA type.

TCRdb used MiXCR to reprocess the reads, holding one entry per CDR3 protein. This table holds over 250,000 distinct CDR3 sequences, roughly a fifth found once. Study findings and constraints: CMV carriers with the relevant HLA were identified by cumulative public TCR beta family frequency.

The receptor was derived from a human donor in good health (CMV status not recorded). Some clones in this sample may be carry-over from other donors' samples. The sequences come from cultured PBMCs, collected from culture after CMV antigen stimulation. The chain is built from TRBV12-3 or TRBV12-4 and TRBJ2-5; no definite D call. CDR3 DNA: TGTGCCAGCAGTCCTGAACGGGTCCAAGAGACCCAGTACTTC. This codes for CASSPERVQETQYF.